This T cell receptor beta chain was identified during a study of brain T cells in children with intractable seizures. Points from the study as a whole: Absence of clones before surgery may stem from lower sequencing depth. Only CDR3 sequence similarity suggested viral specificity, without known HCMV serostatus.

As for time point: blood from clinic visit 5 months post-surgery; TSC patient then seizure free. Only cases whose brain tissue showed the highest T cell transcript signatures were sequenced. At least one anti-epileptic drug was given before surgery. TCRdb keeps only in-frame clones here, not all; method: immunoSEQ multiplex PCR. The sample shows 340,000 or so clones, about 93% of them seen only once. As concerns this clone: Its specificity is unknown.

Germline CDR1 is SGHDT and CDR2 is YYEEEE. The length of the CDR3 is 15 residues. V was pared by 4 bases and J by 7 bases, with 18 bases between. This chain connects TRBV5-6 to TRBJ1-3; possibly TRBD1 for D (5 bases). The sequencing used peripheral blood, collected roughly 5 months after surgery. The sequence came from a boy under two years old with tuberous sclerosis and intractable seizures. The CDR3 spells CASSAGTYIGNTIYF. CDR3 nucleotide sequence: TGTGCCAGCAGCGCCGGGACCTACATCGGGAACACCATATATTTT.